This TCR beta chain is from a study of long-term antiretroviral therapy in people with HIV. Study-wide findings and caveats: Compared with controls, HIV repertoires showed narrower CDR3 length ranges.

Version v3.0 of the immunoSEQ assay ran at survey level. In sequencing, about 40,000-50,000 T-cell genomes per sample were targeted. Repertoires were generated with immunoSEQ multiplex PCR, while TCRdb's copy carries only in-frame clones and drops some. The sample consists of 15,000 to 20,000 clones, 80% to 90% of them appearing once. This CDR3 region has 16 residues. Trimming took 4 bases from V and 2 from J; bases not matched to a gene: 8. Germline V CDR1 and CDR2: SGHRS, YFSETQ. This clone has just one count. Its target is unknown. Here the sequenced sample was unsorted PBMCs, taken 4.2 years after starting antiretroviral therapy. V gene TRBV5-1 combines with J gene TRBJ1-1; 10 nucleotides align to TRBD1. This clonotype was obtained from a man over 45 with HIV. This CDR3 is CASSPAGQGRNTEAFF. The CDR3 DNA reads as TGCGCCAGCAGCCCCGCGGGACAGGGGAGAAACACTGAAGCTTTCTTT.